The entry below describes one TCR beta chain. Its antigen is not identified. CDR1 and CDR2 (germline): MNHEY, SVGAGI. Trimming pared 8 bases from V and 2 bases from J, leaving 11 bases between. The CDR3 covers 13 residues. The data are from a study of T-cell memory formation after mild COVID-19. In the study overall: TCR clusters showed largely donor specificity.

Overall study results and limits: A balance of CD4 and CD8 characterized clones contracting day 15 to 85, whereas later expanders leaned CD4+. CD4+ clones that contracted lay mainly in CM and EM; CD8+ ones lay in EMRA. Detection of some responders pre-infection suggested pre-existing cross-reactive memory T cells participated.

TCRdb re-derived calls from the 5' RACE reads in MiXCR, one entry per CDR3 protein. The data hold 150,000 to 200,000 distinct CDR3 sequences, with 16% observed a single time. The sequenced sample was PBMCs or a T cell subset sorted from them (not recorded which). The receptor was isolated from an adult woman who had mild COVID-19 (a few samples of this study predate the infection). Cell type and time point are not known. The chain has TRBV6-5 and TRBJ2-3; D might be TRBD1 (5 bases). CDR3 DNA: TGTGCCAGCCACGGACAAAACACAGATACGCAGTATTTT. Translated: CASHGQNTDTQYF.